This TCR beta chain originates from a study of blood T cell repertoires in COVID-19. Study-level background: Specimens from acute and convalescent COVID-19 originated in the United States, Italy and Spain.

How the authors handled the data: Reference gene primer amplification gave nucleated cell count estimates. Method: immunoSEQ multiplex PCR; TCRdb's copy keeps in-frame clones and lacks some. V, J and clone size were drawn from that table, and D and trimming were deduced from the DNA. The sample holds 130,000 to 150,000 clones, roughly nine tenths seen once. Per germline, CDR1 SGHNT and CDR2 YENEEA. CDR3 length equals 15 residues. Trimming left V 8 bases short and J 0 bases short, with 15 bases between. The sequencing input was peripheral blood. This receptor was taken from a human donor in a cohort sampled during active COVID-19. This chain links TRBV11-3 with TRBJ2-3; a possible D gene is TRBD1 (6 bases). CDR3 sequence: CASGKGGFSTDTQYF. The DNA for the CDR3 is TGTGCCAGCGGTAAAGGGGGTTTTAGCACAGATACGCAGTATTTT.